The next 8 T cell receptor beta chains were all read from a single sample in a study of response to subunit inactivated influenza vaccine. MiXCR, applied by TCRdb to the RT-PCR reads, yields one record per CDR3 protein. The sample has 650,000 to 850,000 distinct CDR3 sequences; around 14% are singletons. The specimen comprised PBMCs from blood, sampled less than 15 days before vaccination. The receptors originated from a man aged 50-59 years who received an inactivated influenza vaccine.

There are a few counts of this clonotype. The chain is built from TRBV7-9 and TRBJ1-1, with 7 bases lining up with TRBD1. Trimming cost V 10 bases and J 4 bases; bases outside gene matches: 6. Germline assignment: CDR1 SEHNR and CDR2 FQNEAQ (reference sequence). This CDR3 has 12 residues. The CDR3 sequence: CANDSGGTEAFF. CDR3 DNA sequence: TGTGCCAACGACTCAGGGGGCACTGAAGCTTTCTTT.

V usage is TRBV15 and J usage is TRBJ1-1; possibly TRBD1 for D (5 bases). Looked up from germline, CDR1 is LNHNV and CDR2 is YYDKDF (reference sequence). V lost 5 bases and J lost 0, with 16 bases in between. The CDR3 extends over 16 amino acids. The CDR3 sequence is CATSRRSGGVNTEAFF. Written as DNA, the CDR3 is TGTGCCACCAGCCGCCGATCCGGGGGGGTGAACACTGAAGCTTTCTTT.

The chain recombines TRBV15 with TRBJ2-3; perhaps TRBD2 as D (6 bases). The CDR3 runs to 16 residues. The germline gives CDR1 LNHNV, CDR2 YYDKDF (reference sequence). V was trimmed by 2 bases and J by 0 bases, leaving 12 bases between them. This CDR3 reads CATSRNSGRSTDTQYF. CDR3 coding DNA: TGTGCCACCAGCAGAAACAGCGGGCGTAGCACAGATACGCAGTATTTT. The variable domain in full, with the rest retrieved from reference TRBV15 and TRBJ2-3, is DAMVIQNPRYQVTQFGKPVTLSCSQTLNHNVMYWYQQKSSQAPKLLFHYYDKDFNNEADTPDNFQSRRPNTSFCFLDIRSPGLGDTAMYLCATSRNSGRSTDTQYFGPGTRLTVL.

The chain carries TRBV15 and TRBJ2-1; 9 bases fit TRBD2. This CDR3 region has 18 residues. The V and J ends lost 3 bases and 6 bases, in that order; junction bases with no gene match: 15. From germline, CDR1 is LNHNV and CDR2 YYDKDF (reference sequence). CDR3 in amino acids: CATSRYPRILAGPNEQFF. The CDR3, as DNA: TGTGCCACCAGCAGGTACCCACGGATCCTAGCGGGACCCAATGAGCAGTTCTTC.

The chain is built from TRBV7-9 and TRBJ1-4; TRBD1 might be the D (6 bases). In germline, CDR1 is SEHNR, CDR2 FQNEAQ (reference sequence). The V end lost 2 bases, the J end lost 5 bases, and 12 bases lay between the germline ends. This CDR3 is 15 amino acids long. CDR3: CASSLSTGPNEKLFF. The CDR3 nucleotides are TGTGCCAGCAGCTTATCGACAGGCCCGAATGAAAAACTGTTTTTT.

This clonotype was found many times. The chain combines TRBV7-8 with TRBJ2-1; 10 bases are shared with TRBD2. Germline CDR1 and CDR2: SGHVS and FQNEAQ. CDR3 size: 15 residues. J lost 5 bases, V lost 5 bases, and 6 bases had no gene match. As DNA, the CDR3 is TGTGCCAGCAGCCGATTAGCGGGGGGCGACAATGAGCAGTTCTTC. Translated, it gives CASSRLAGGDNEQFF.

This clonotype was observed many times. The chain joins TRBV20-1 to TRBJ1-2; D is uncertain. V shed 6 bases and J shed 6 bases, with 11 bases lying between them. The germline gives CDR1 DFQATT, CDR2 SNEGSKA (reference sequence). The CDR3 has 11 amino acids. Here the CDR3 reads CSAVDIDGYTF. The CDR3 DNA reads as TGCAGTGCCGTAGACATCGATGGCTACACCTTC.

This chain joins TRBV7-2 and TRBJ1-6; D gene ambiguous. Germline lookup yields CDR1 SGHTA and CDR2 FQGNSA. Trimming pared 2 bases from V and 7 bases from J, leaving 6 bases between. This CDR3 has 13 residues. CDR3 amino acids: CASSLRRNSPLHF. The CDR3 DNA follows: TGTGCCAGCAGCTTACGACGAAATTCACCCCTCCACTTT. The variable domain in full, with the rest retrieved from reference TRBV7-2 and TRBJ1-6, is GAGVSQSPSNKVTEKGKDVELRCDPISGHTALYWYRQSLGQGLEFLIYFQGNSAPDKSGLPSDRFSAERTGGSVSTLTIQRTQQEDSAVYLCASSLRRNSPLHFGNGTRLTVT.